The 18 T cell receptor beta chains listed next were all sequenced from one sample in a study of blood T cell repertoires in COVID-19. Measured with immunoSEQ multiplex PCR; TCRdb has only the in-frame clones, and not every one. This table holds about 200,000 clones, 85% found once. Material for sequencing was peripheral blood. The receptors were gathered from a man aged 55 to 69 with COVID-19, enrolled during active disease.

The V gene is TRBV11-2, the J gene TRBJ1-5; D is possibly TRBD1 (5 bases). The CDR3 sequence is 13 residues long. Germline V gene sequence: CDR1 SGHAT, CDR2 FQNNGV. Trimming pared 5 bases from V and 12 bases from J, leaving 17 bases between. The CDR3 nucleotides read TGTGCCAGCAGCCTTGACCCGGACAAACTCCAGCATTTT. Translating it yields CASSLDPDKLQHF.

The V and J genes are TRBV11-2 and TRBJ2-2; D might be TRBD1 (6 bases). Per germline, CDR1 SGHAT and CDR2 FQNNGV. The CDR3 loop spans 13 amino acids. The V end lost 7 bases, the J end lost 1 base, and 7 bases lay between the germline ends. CDR3 in DNA: TGTGCCAGCACCAGGGGGAACACCGGGGAGCTGTTTTTT. It codes for CASTRGNTGELFF.

The sample holds one count of this clone. V gene TRBV5-1 combines with J gene TRBJ2-1; 14 bases fit TRBD2. The CDR3 contains 15 residues. With V trimmed by 4 bases and J by 6 bases, 3 bases remained unmatched. Per the germline V gene, CDR1 is SGHRS and CDR2 is YFSETQ. This chain's CDR3 is CASSKGLAGVNEQFF. The CDR3 DNA is TGCGCCAGCAGCAAGGGACTAGCGGGAGTCAATGAGCAGTTCTTC.

The J gene is TRBJ1-4, the V gene TRBV6-5; weak D call: TRBD1 (6 bases). V dropped 0 bases and J dropped 6 bases, with 11 bases sitting between them. The germline CDR1 and CDR2 sequences are MNHEY and SVGAGI. CDR3 length equals 15 residues. CDR3 sequence: CASSYSRGGYEKLFF. CDR3 coding DNA: TGTGCCAGCAGTTACTCGAGGGGGGGGTATGAAAAACTGTTTTTT.

The chain links TRBV7-9 to TRBJ2-2; perhaps TRBD1 as D (6 bases). V gave up 5 bases and J gave up 2 bases, with 9 bases separating them. Looked up from germline, CDR1 is SEHNR and CDR2 is FQNEAQ (reference sequence). CDR3 length: 14 amino acids. The CDR3 coding sequence is TGTGCCAGCAGCCAGGGGACAAACACCGGGGAGCTGTTTTTT. It translates to CASSQGTNTGELFF. Supplemented by reference TRBV7-9 and TRBJ2-2, the full variable domain reads DTGVSQNPRHKITKRGQNVTFRCDPISEHNRLYWYRQTLGQGPEFLTYFQNEAQLEKSRLLSDRFSAERPKGSFSTLEIQRTEQGDSAMYLCASSQGTNTGELFFGEGSRLTVL.

V usage is TRBV6-5 and J usage is TRBJ2-7; a possible D gene is TRBD2 (6 bases). Germline V gene lookup returns CDR1 MNHEY and CDR2 SVGAGI. This CDR3 is 13 amino acids long. With 8 bases removed from V and 4 bases from J, the gap between germline ends came to 15 bases. The CDR3 spells CASSRPGGYEQYF. The CDR3 nucleotides read TGTGCCAGCTCCCGGCCCGGGGGATACGAGCAGTACTTC.

In nucleotides, the CDR3 is TGTGCCATCCGGGGAGGCAGGGCAGAAACTGAAGCTTTCTTT. This gives the protein CAIRGGRAETEAFF. The rearrangement uses TRBV10-3 and TRBJ1-1, with D maybe TRBD1 (5 bases). The CDR3 length is 14 residues. Germline V lookup: CDR1 ENHRY, CDR2 SYGVKD. With 8 bases removed from V and 5 bases from J, the gap between germline ends came to 18 bases.

This clone was seen just once. CDR3 region: CASSLASGKGYEQYF. CDR3 nucleotides: TGTGCCAGCAGCTTGGCCTCAGGAAAAGGTTACGAGCAGTACTTC. The chain couples TRBV7-2 to TRBJ2-7; D is undetermined. This CDR3 comprises 15 residues. V gave up 3 bases and J gave up 4 bases, with 16 bases separating them. Germline V gene lookup returns CDR1 SGHTA and CDR2 FQGNSA.

The V call is TRBV7-9, the J call TRBJ2-7, with 9 bases aligning to TRBD1. Germline CDR1 reads SEHNR; CDR2 reads FQNEAQ (reference sequence). The CDR3 length is 16 residues. The V gene end was trimmed by 0 bases and the J gene end by 3 bases; junction bases not matched to a gene: 6. This CDR3 is CASSLAAGQGLYEQYF. CDR3 in DNA: TGTGCCAGCAGCTTAGCCGCGGGACAGGGCCTCTACGAGCAGTACTTC.

The V gene is TRBV7-9, the J gene TRBJ2-7; D gene uncertain. V lost 1 base to trimming and J lost 2 bases, with 12 bases between them. The V gene's germline CDR1 is SEHNR and CDR2 FQNEAQ (reference sequence). This CDR3 comprises 15 residues. Written as DNA, the CDR3 is TGTGCCAGCAGCTTAGAGCCTACTTCTACCTACGAGCAGTACTTC. The encoded protein is CASSLEPTSTYEQYF.

The chain is built from TRBV7-9 and TRBJ2-7, with 7 bases matching TRBD2. After removal of 1 base from V and 4 bases from J, the junction contained 19 bases not matched to a gene. CDR1 SEHNR and CDR2 FQNEAQ come from the germline V gene (reference sequence). This CDR3 spans 19 amino acids. The CDR3, as DNA: TGTGCCAGCAGCTTAGGGAGAGGGAGCCTTCTAGCGGTGGCGTACGAGCAGTACTTC. It is translated as CASSLGRGSLLAVAYEQYF.

The V call is TRBV5-1, the J call TRBJ1-4; D is possibly TRBD1 (5 bases). The CDR3 length is 14 residues. Trimming shortened V by 3 bases and J by 7 bases, and 13 bases separated the two germline ends. CDR1 and CDR2 (germline): SGHRS, YFSETQ. CDR3 loop: CASSSDRPGEKLFF. CDR3 nucleotides: TGCGCCAGCAGCTCCGACAGACCCGGTGAAAAACTGTTTTTT.

The chain has TRBV6-5 and TRBJ2-7; 8 bases map to TRBD2. Germline CDR1 MNHEY, CDR2 SVGAGI. After removal of 2 bases from V and 7 bases from J, the junction contained 1 base not matched to a gene. The CDR3 sequence is 12 residues long. The CDR3 region is CASSYREGEQYF. In nucleotides, the CDR3 is TGTGCCAGCAGTTACCGGGAGGGTGAGCAGTACTTC.

This CDR3 is CASSPYYSSSDTQYF. The CDR3 DNA follows: TGTGCCAGCAGTCCCTACTACTCCTCATCGGATACGCAGTATTTT. The chain combines TRBV3-1 (or the pseudogene TRBV3-2) with TRBJ2-3, with D hard to call. Per germline, CDR1 LGHDT and CDR2 YNNKEL (reference sequence). The length of the CDR3 is 15 residues. V was clipped by 6 bases and J by 6 bases, with 19 bases between them.

The chain is built from TRBV24-1 and TRBJ1-1; 9 bases fit TRBD1. After removal of 9 bases from V and 3 bases from J, the junction contained 10 bases not matched to a gene. This CDR3 is 15 amino acids long. Germline lookup yields CDR1 KGHDR and CDR2 SFDVKD. CDR3: CATLGYTGGDTEAFF. The CDR3, as DNA: TGTGCCACCTTAGGGTACACAGGGGGCGACACTGAAGCTTTCTTT.

The chain links TRBV7-8 to TRBJ1-2, with D perhaps TRBD1 (6 bases). This CDR3 is built from 13 residues. CDR1 SGHVS and CDR2 FQNEAQ come from the germline V gene. V lost 1 base and J lost 5, with 8 bases in between. The CDR3 DNA is TGTGCCAGCAGCTTAGGGACAGCGTATGGCTACACCTTC. This codes for CASSLGTAYGYTF.

In its sample, this clone was seen once. This sequence joins TRBV5-1 and TRBJ2-3; 9 nucleotides match TRBD1. J gave up 1 base and V 5 bases, and 5 bases lay outside the gene matches. This CDR3 has 15 residues. The germline V gene has CDR1 SGHRS and CDR2 YFSETQ. The CDR3 sequence: CASRIQGAGTDTQYF. The DNA for the CDR3 is TGCGCCAGCAGAATACAGGGGGCTGGCACAGATACGCAGTATTTT.

The chain combines TRBV19 with TRBJ2-3; the D gene is possibly TRBD2 (5 bases). Germline-derived CDR1 and CDR2 are LNHDA and SQIVND (reference sequence). CDR3 length equals 13 residues. V was pared by 7 bases and J by 3 bases, with 11 bases between. CDR3 in DNA: TGTGCCAGTACCCTGGGGAGTACAGATACGCAGTATTTT. Amino acid sequence: CASTLGSTDTQYF.